This TCR beta chain was profiled in a study of cytomegalovirus exposure and HLA in healthy donors. Turning to the study itself: Early released data had tens of millions of unique TCRs, all coming from HLA-typed donors.

V lost 4 bases and J lost 5, with 11 bases in between. The germline V gene encodes CDR1 SNHLY and CDR2 FYNNEI. The CDR3 sequence is 13 residues long. Amplification used 60 Vbeta primers and 13 Jbeta primers. Produced via immunoSEQ multiplex PCR; TCRdb's table is partial and in-frame only. The sample comprises 100,000 to 150,000 clones, around 80% of which are singletons, and roughly a tenth rests with the top ten. Study-wide findings and caveats: HLA restriction was apparent for most CMV-associated TCR beta chains in a later analysis.

Worth noting for this clone: Its target is unknown.

Sequences were obtained from PBMCs. V and J are TRBV2 and TRBJ2-5, with TRBD1 as a possible D gene (6 bases). The sequence came from a man younger than 45 in good health and CMV-seropositive. The CDR3 is CASSGTQGETQYF. The CDR3 DNA is TGTGCCAGCAGTGGCACGCAGGGGGAGACCCAGTACTTC. Complete variable domain (other parts from reference TRBV2 and TRBJ2-5): EPEVTQTPSHQVTQMGQEVILRCVPISNHLYFYWYRQILGQKVEFLVSFYNNEISEKSEIFDDQFSVERPDGSNFTLKIRSTKLEDSAMYFCASSGTQGETQYFGPGTRLLVL.